These T cell receptor beta chains were read from a single sample in a study of blood T cell repertoires in COVID-19. Repertoires were generated with immunoSEQ multiplex PCR, while TCRdb's copy carries only in-frame clones and drops some. Of 250,000 or so clones detected, 86% appear once; the ten largest clones hold roughly 8%. Sample: peripheral blood. The receptor set was obtained from a man aged 40-55 years with active or convalescent COVID-19. Each CDR3 is given with its conserved first and last residue. A D gene is named only where the DNA matches it firmly. Rows give clone size only sometimes, using once, few, many, or a class for an expanded clone.

j_call cdr3_length clone_size v_call d_call cdr3_aa cdr3_nt
TRBJ1-5 14 NA TRBV9 NA CASSVDRDYQPQHF TGTGCCAGCAGCGTAGATAGGGACTATCAGCCCCAGCATTTT
TRBJ2-3 17 NA TRBV5-1 TRBD2 CASSFLRAGDNTDTQYF TGCGCCAGCAGCTTTCTCCGTGCGGGGGATAATACAGATACGCAGTATTTT
TRBJ1-5 16 NA TRBV6-1 NA CASSEAYRVVDQPQHF TGTGCCAGCAGTGAAGCTTACAGGGTGGTCGATCAGCCCCAGCATTTT
TRBJ2-2 15 NA TRBV5-4 TRBD2 CASSLSTSGAGELFF TGTGCCAGCAGCTTGTCTACTAGCGGGGCCGGGGAGCTGTTTTTT
TRBJ1-4 15 NA TRBV6-5 NA CATATGDATNEKLFF TGTGCCACCGCGACAGGCGATGCAACTAATGAAAAACTGTTTTTT
TRBJ2-3 15 NA TRBV28 TRBD2 CASSLWRGGTDTQYF TGTGCCAGCAGTTTGTGGCGGGGGGGCACAGATACGCAGTATTTT
TRBJ1-1 13 few TRBV2 NA CASSQTGNTEAFF TGTGCCAGCAGTCAGACAGGGAACACTGAAGCTTTCTTT
TRBJ2-4 13 NA TRBV19 NA CASSPELVDIQYF TGTGCCAGTAGTCCTGAGCTAGTGGACATTCAGTACTTC
TRBJ2-1 13 few TRBV7-2 NA CASSLELPHEQFF TGTGCCAGCAGCTTAGAACTCCCGCATGAGCAGTTCTTC
TRBJ2-1 14 NA TRBV5-1 NA CASSLAASYNEQFF TGCGCCAGCAGCTTAGCGGCTTCCTACAATGAGCAGTTCTTC
TRBJ2-4 14 NA TRBV5-4 TRBD1 CASSSGQGRNIQYF TGTGCCAGCAGCTCGGGACAGGGAAGAAACATTCAGTACTTC
TRBJ2-5 12 NA TRBV7-6 NA CASSLVAETQYF TGTGCCAGCAGCTTAGTAGCGGAGACCCAGTACTTC
TRBJ1-6 16 NA TRBV13 NA CASSEGLKGWGSPLHF TGTGCCAGCAGCGAGGGCCTCAAAGGCTGGGGTTCACCCCTCCACTTT
TRBJ2-7 13 NA TRBV18 NA CASSPGQSYEQYF TGTGCCAGCTCACCAGGGCAGAGCTACGAGCAGTACTTC
TRBJ2-2 15 NA TRBV29-1 NA CSVERTGLEGGELFF TGCAGCGTTGAGAGAACAGGGCTTGAAGGCGGGGAGCTGTTTTTT
TRBJ1-2 17 NA TRBV11-2 TRBD1 CASSLEQGTGRRYGYTF TGTGCCAGCAGCTTAGAACAGGGGACAGGGCGCCGTTATGGCTACACCTTC
TRBJ2-2 16 NA TRBV11-1 NA CASSPGEAENTGELFF TGTGCCAGCAGCCCCGGGGAAGCGGAGAACACCGGGGAGCTGTTTTTT
TRBJ1-2 13 once TRBV12-3/TRBV12-4 TRBD1 CASSPAGGNGYTF TGTGCCAGCAGTCCCGCAGGGGGCAATGGCTACACCTTC
TRBJ1-6 16 few TRBV4-1 NA CASSQGRGQRDSPLHF TGCGCCAGCAGCCAAGGCCGCGGTCAGAGGGATTCACCCCTCCACTTT
TRBJ2-1 13 NA TRBV9 NA CASSVGLLNEQFF TGTGCCAGCAGCGTGGGGCTCCTCAATGAGCAGTTCTTC
TRBJ2-3 14 NA TRBV5-4 TRBD2 CAGELAGRSDTQYF TGTGCCGGAGAATTAGCGGGGAGATCGGATACGCAGTATTTT
TRBJ2-6 18 NA TRBV5-3 TRBD2 CARSLGLAGGSGANVLTF TGTGCCAGAAGCTTGGGGCTAGCGGGGGGATCTGGGGCCAACGTCCTGACTTTC
TRBJ1-1 14 NA TRBV2 NA CASSDRVANTEAFF TGTGCCAGCAGTGATCGCGTCGCGAACACTGAAGCTTTCTTT
TRBJ1-2 14 NA TRBV29-1 NA CSVESWRQSYGYTF TGCAGCGTTGAATCCTGGCGACAGTCCTATGGCTACACCTTC
TRBJ2-2 13 NA TRBV2 NA CASSVMSTGELFF TGTGCCAGCAGTGTCATGAGTACCGGGGAGCTGTTTTTT
TRBJ2-7 12 NA TRBV30 TRBD1 CACRQGPDEQYF TGTGCCTGCCGACAGGGGCCTGACGAGCAGTACTTC
TRBJ2-7 13 NA TRBV18 NA CASSRGDSNEQYF TGTGCCAGCTCCCGAGGTGACAGTAACGAGCAGTACTTC
TRBJ1-2 15 once TRBV19 TRBD1 CASSLSGQALRGYTF TGTGCCAGTAGTCTATCCGGACAGGCTCTCCGGGGCTACACCTTC
TRBJ2-6 17 few TRBV5-1 NA CASSTRGKSSGANVLTF TGCGCCAGCAGCACTCGGGGGAAAAGCTCTGGGGCCAACGTCCTGACTTTC
TRBJ1-5 11 NA TRBV6-5 NA CASGGYQPQHF TGTGCCAGCGGGGGGTATCAGCCCCAGCATTTT
TRBJ1-5 13 NA TRBV9 NA CASSAQGNQPQHF TGTGCCAGCAGCGCGCAGGGGAATCAGCCCCAGCATTTT
TRBJ2-5 13 once TRBV7-9 NA CASTPTDQETQYF TGTGCCAGCACCCCGACAGACCAAGAGACCCAGTACTTC
TRBJ2-1 15 once TRBV7-7 TRBD2 CASSLGIAGDNEQFF TGTGCCAGCAGCTTAGGGATAGCGGGGGACAATGAGCAGTTCTTC
TRBJ2-7 14 NA TRBV5-1 NA CASSFPTETYEQYF TGCGCCAGCAGCTTCCCCACTGAAACCTACGAGCAGTACTTC
TRBJ2-7 14 once TRBV9 NA CASSTGTRPYEQYF TGTGCCAGCAGCACCGGGACACGGCCCTACGAGCAGTACTTC
TRBJ2-2 13 NA TRBV12-3/TRBV12-4 NA CASSRGRAGELFF TGTGCCAGCAGCCGGGGAAGGGCCGGGGAGCTGTTTTTT
TRBJ2-7 14 once TRBV5-5 TRBD1 CASSWGQGSYEQYF TGTGCCAGCAGCTGGGGACAGGGGAGCTACGAGCAGTACTTC
TRBJ2-7 15 NA TRBV18 TRBD1 CASSPTDRERYEQYF TGTGCCAGCTCACCAACAGACAGGGAAAGATACGAGCAGTACTTC
TRBJ2-7 15 NA TRBV6-5 TRBD1 CASSPKGTGDYEQYF TGTGCCAGCAGCCCAAAGGGGACAGGGGACTACGAGCAGTACTTC
TRBJ2-7 11 NA TRBV5-1 NA CASSPGYEQYF TGCGCCAGCAGCCCCGGCTACGAGCAGTACTTC
TRBJ1-2 15 NA TRBV11-2 TRBD1 CASSTDRGENYGYTF TGCGCCAGCAGCACAGACAGGGGAGAAAACTATGGCTACACCTTC
TRBJ1-2 13 NA TRBV27 NA CASSFVGAKGYTF TGTGCCAGCAGTTTCGTGGGGGCTAAAGGCTACACCTTC
TRBJ2-5 14 few TRBV7-8 TRBD1 CASSLTGGQETQYF TGTGCCAGCAGCCTGACAGGGGGGCAAGAGACCCAGTACTTC
TRBJ1-5 13 NA TRBV19 NA CASSIQGGQPQHF TGTGCCAGTAGTATTCAGGGAGGTCAGCCCCAGCATTTT
TRBJ2-5 16 NA TRBV24-1 TRBD2 CATSDFRASGQETQYF TGTGCCACCAGTGATTTCAGGGCTAGCGGACAAGAGACCCAGTACTTC
TRBJ2-5 13 NA TRBV11-2 NA CASSLGREETQYF TGTGCCAGCAGCTTAGGCAGGGAAGAGACCCAGTACTTC
TRBJ1-1 12 NA TRBV2 NA CASIQGDTEAFF TGTGCCAGCATTCAAGGGGACACTGAAGCTTTCTTT
TRBJ1-6 14 NA TRBV2 NA CASRKTVTNSPLHF TGTGCCAGCAGGAAGACAGTGACTAATTCACCCCTCCACTTT
TRBJ2-7 14 once TRBV6-5 NA CASSRDRSSYEQYF TGTGCCAGCAGCCGCGACAGAAGCTCCTACGAGCAGTACTTC
TRBJ1-5 14 NA TRBV5-3 TRBD1 CARRTGARNQPQHF TGTGCCAGGAGGACAGGAGCGCGCAATCAGCCCCAGCATTTT
TRBJ1-4 13 NA TRBV11-2 NA CASSFRLNEKLFF TGTGCCAGCAGCTTTCGACTCAATGAAAAACTGTTTTTT
TRBJ2-7 15 NA TRBV15 NA CATSGSQGPPYEQYF TGTGCCACCAGCGGTTCACAGGGACCCCCCTACGAGCAGTACTTC